Included here is one T cell receptor beta chain sequence, with context. The table lists this clone with a count of one. There is no known antigen for this receptor. Base qualities are not provided; no much larger clone lies one nucleotide away. Between the V and J ends, shortened by 5 bases and 3 bases respectively, the junction contains 7 bases. The CDR3 numbers 12 residues from cysteine through phenylalanine. Only the CDR3 part of the read is kept: 36 bases, read in frame from the first base. From the germline V gene (reference sequence), CDR1 is SEHNR and CDR2 is FQNEAQ. For the CD8 naive samples, CD45RO-negative cells were positively selected for CCR7, yielding a CD45RA+CCR7+ population from which TemRA cells were excluded. The donors were healthy, HIV-negative adults with no recently reported acute infections or vaccinations. Every donor was a Caucasian adult residing in Nashville, Tennessee, USA. Blood was collected by leukapheresis, and PBMCs were isolated by Ficoll-Histopaque density gradient centrifugation and then cryopreserved in liquid nitrogen vapor phase. Purity and quantity of every magnetically sorted T cell population were checked by analytical flow cytometry. From each sorted fraction, genomic DNA was isolated and quantified by UV absorbance on a Nanodrop 2000c.

TCR CDR3 regions were amplified from genomic DNA by multiplex PCR using the deep immunoSEQ assay. Genomic DNA extracted from each cell subset was distributed evenly over all wells of several immunoSEQ 96-well plates, and each plate served as one replicate. For sorted subsets, approximately 210 ng of genomic DNA, equivalent to some 30,000 T cell genomes, went into each replicate PCR. The purified libraries were quantified using a Qubit 3.0 fluorometer, sized with a Bioanalyzer 2100, and then quantified again using the KAPA Library Quantification kit. A separate single-read 150-cycle Illumina NextSeq 550 flow cell was used to sequence each immunoSEQ 96-well plate. Turning to the authors' computational methods: The immunoSEQ output contained only junctional sequences without quality scores, so filtering could not match that applied to full-length reads. To assign V/J genes and CDR3, sequences were annotated using PyIR, a Python wrapper for IgBLAST v1.9, with IMGT germline references. Reads with weak V/J assignments (E-value above 1e-6), missing CDR3, stop codons, out-of-frame junctions, or ambiguous translated residues were removed. V3J clonotypes were defined as sequences sharing an identical inferred V gene, J gene, and CDR3 amino acid sequence. Percentage overlap between repertoires was computed as shared unique clonotypes divided by the size of the smaller repertoire. RTK rarefaction, the Chao1 estimator, and Recon v2.1 estimates of unobserved clonotypes were used to assess repertoire richness. For all TCRbeta clonotypes obtained by the gDNA method from a few donors, generation probabilities were computed with OLGA. TCRdb holds this immuneACCESS table with in-frame rearrangements only. Some clones are missing; in checked studies, unresolved V genes explain under half, and the rest has no known cause. V and J calls and clone size are copied from that table; D and trimming were computed from the DNA. For this sample the table gives about 2.2 million clones, of which around 93% were detected only once. Under 2% of the sample belongs to the ten largest clones.

The data originate from a study of shared clonotypes between healthy human individuals (dated by TCRdb to the early 2020s). Study-wide context: The cohort included three men and two women between 18 and 49 years of age. Each donor's leukapheresis produced roughly between roughly 0.9 and 8.9 billion PBMCs. To increase sequencing depth and limit assay-specific biases, different laboratories used diverse techniques to prepare libraries and sequence TCR repertoires. To estimate repertoire size and how much clonotypes are shared between individuals, the study performed deep sequencing of blood TCR repertoires from about five healthy adults. For each donor, CD4 naive and CD4 memory were each run on three plates, CD8 naive on two plates, and CD8 memory on one plate.

Study-level results and caveats: Pairwise subsampling indicated that sequencing depth was expected to affect the degree of clonotype sharing among donors. Estimated clonotype richness was generally larger for naive than for memory subsets. Compared with non-shared clonotypes, clonotypes shared by all four sorted-subset donors had higher generation probabilities. Across a few donors, roughly 5.4% of naive CD4, around 3.5% of naive CD8, 2% to 2.5% of memory CD4, and under 0.45% of memory CD8 clonotypes were shared. Rarefaction of sorted-subset datasets indicated incomplete sequencing despite the large sequencing depth. Because the study included a small number of donors, the genetic and exposure-history diversity represented was limited. Sampling was restricted to blood, and TCR repertoires in tissue are likely to differ from TCR repertoires in blood.

The clonotype comes from a man aged 18 to 30 in good health. Some clones in this sample may be carry-over from other donors' samples. The specimen sequenced was naive CD8+ T cells from PBMCs. The cell subset or site label, as the study defines it: CD45RA+CCR7+. Here the chain combines TRBV7-9 and TRBJ1-1, with the D gene too uncertain to name. Here the CDR3 is given as CASSIKHTEAFF. DNA sequence: TGTGCCAGCAGCATCAAACACACTGAAGCTTTCTTT.